These 26 T cell receptor beta chains were all obtained from the same sample, sequenced in a study of T-cell memory formation after mild COVID-19. TCRdb recomputed calls from the 5' RACE reads with MiXCR, one row per CDR3 protein. The sample carries some 340,000 distinct CDR3 sequences, approximately 12% recorded once. Sequencing was performed on PBMCs or a T cell subset sorted from them (not recorded which). The source of these receptors is a man aged 18-30 years who had mild COVID-19 (a few samples of this study predate the infection). Cell type and time point are not known.

This clonotype was seen a handful of times. The chain employs TRBV6-6 and TRBJ1-1; no definite D call. Per the germline V gene, CDR1 is MNHNY and CDR2 is SVGAGI (reference sequence). The CDR3 length is 14 residues. V lost 3 bases and J lost 6, with 14 bases in between. CDR3 sequence reads: CASSYTGARPEAFF. The DNA for the CDR3 is TGTGCCAGCAGTTATACGGGCGCCAGACCTGAAGCTTTCTTT.

This clonotype was detected a few times. The chain links TRBV7-2 to TRBJ2-5, with a tentative D call TRBD2 (6 bases). CDR1 is SGHTA, CDR2 FQGNSA, per germline. The CDR3 is 13 residues long. Trimming took 4 bases from V and 3 from J, leaving 9 bases between them. This CDR3 reads CASSSRREETQYF. The CDR3 DNA reads TGTGCCAGCAGCTCGCGGAGGGAAGAGACCCAGTACTTC. Full variable domain (remainder filled in from reference TRBV7-2 and TRBJ2-5): GAGVSQSPSNKVTEKGKDVELRCDPISGHTALYWYRQSLGQGLEFLIYFQGNSAPDKSGLPSDRFSAERTGGSVSTLTIQRTQQEDSAVYLCASSSRREETQYFGPGTRLLVL.

This chain uses TRBV19 with TRBJ1-1; the D is unclear. V was shortened by 5 bases and J by 1 base, with 17 bases between the two germline ends. The length of the CDR3 is 16 residues. Looked up from germline, CDR1 is LNHDA and CDR2 is SQIVND (reference sequence). The CDR3 DNA reads TGTGCCAGTAGTCCCCGGGGATCGTCGGGGAACACTGAAGCTTTCTTT. Translating it yields CASSPRGSSGNTEAFF.

Only a few counts were recorded for this clonotype. The chain joins TRBV7-2 to TRBJ2-2; possible D gene TRBD1, 6 bases. The V end was cut by 8 bases, the J end by 1 base, with 8 bases between. Germline CDR1 reads SGHTA; CDR2 reads FQGNSA. The CDR3 has 13 amino acids. CDR3: CASGGRNTGELFF. The DNA of the CDR3 is TGTGCCAGCGGGGGCCGGAACACCGGGGAGCTGTTTTTT.

This clonotype has only a few counts. This chain uses TRBV15 with TRBJ2-5; no clear D gene. Per the germline V gene, CDR1 is LNHNV and CDR2 is YYDKDF (reference sequence). The CDR3 sequence is 14 residues long. V was cut by 0 bases and J by 2 bases, with 7 bases left in between. CDR3 protein: CATSRDPQQETQYF. The CDR3 DNA is TGTGCCACCAGCAGAGATCCACAGCAAGAGACCCAGTACTTC.

This clonotype was seen only once. The junction departs from germline at one end; a sequencing error may be responsible. The chain uses TRBV29-1 and TRBJ2-5; D is undetermined. The CDR3 is 13 amino acids. Per germline, CDR1 SQVTM and CDR2 ANQGSEA. In DNA form, the CDR3 reads TGCAGCGTTGAGGCGCGGCTCCAAGAGACACAGTACTTC. Its translation: CSVEARLQETQYF.

This clonotype has a count of ten or more. This chain links TRBV11-2 with TRBJ1-1; no definite D call. V was cut by 5 bases and J by 4 bases, with 14 bases left in between. CDR1 is SGHAT, CDR2 FQNNGV, per germline. This CDR3 is 14 amino acids long. The CDR3 is CASSLSVGGTEAFF. As DNA, the CDR3 is TGTGCCAGCAGCCTAAGCGTGGGAGGCACTGAAGCTTTCTTT. Full variable domain (outside the CDR3, taken from reference TRBV11-2 and TRBJ1-1): EAGVAQSPRYKIIEKRQSVAFWCNPISGHATLYWYQQILGQGPKLLIQFQNNGVVDDSQLPKDRFSAERLKGVDSTLKIQPAKLEDSAVYLCASSLSVGGTEAFFGQGTRLTVV.

The CDR3 sequence: CASSPPAGAYNEQFF. CDR3 bases: TGTGCCAGCTCACCTCCAGCGGGAGCTTACAATGAGCAGTTCTTC. The chain couples TRBV18 to TRBJ2-1; TRBD2 agrees at 8 bases. Germline-derived CDR1 and CDR2 are KGHSH and LQKENI. This CDR3 has 15 amino acids. V shed 3 bases, J shed 4 bases, and the junction held 5 bases outside the gene matches.

This clonotype came up a few times. This chain uses TRBV4-3 with TRBJ1-4, with 7 bases matching TRBD1. V shed 0 bases, J shed 11 bases, and the junction held 12 bases outside the gene matches. The CDR3 runs to 16 residues. Per the germline V gene, CDR1 is LGHNA and CDR2 is YSLEER. CDR3 coding DNA: TGCGCCAGCAGCCAAGATCTAACCGAGAGGGGGCTCAAACTGTTTTTT. Its protein is CASSQDLTERGLKLFF.

This clonotype occurred once. The chain uses TRBV25-1 and TRBJ2-3; D remains unclear. The CDR3 has 16 residues. Germline V gene data show CDR1 as MGHDK and CDR2 as SYGVNS. V was trimmed by 2 bases and J by 2 bases, leaving 14 bases between them. DNA of the CDR3: TGTGCCAGCAGTGAAGGGGTCAGAGGATTCACAGATACGCAGTATTTT. Amino acids: CASSEGVRGFTDTQYF.

There are a few counts of this clonotype. The chain links TRBV18 to TRBJ2-5; D is undetermined. The V end lost 3 bases, the J end lost 4 bases, and 9 bases lay between the germline ends. The CDR3 has 13 amino acids. Per the germline V gene, CDR1 is KGHSH and CDR2 is LQKENI. CDR3 region: CASSPSDVETQYF. CDR3 DNA sequence: TGTGCCAGCTCACCCTCGGACGTAGAGACCCAGTACTTC.

This clonotype was counted many times. The CDR3 nucleotides are TGTGCCAGCAGCTTAGCGCCAGGGGCCGTTGGCTACACCTTC. This codes for CASSLAPGAVGYTF. The V gene is TRBV7-2, the J gene TRBJ1-2; D is possibly TRBD1 (6 bases). This CDR3 contains 14 residues. CDR1 and CDR2 from the germline V gene are SGHTA and FQGNSA. Trimming cost V 0 bases and J 7 bases, with 12 bases left between them.

V gene TRBV7-9 combines with J gene TRBJ1-1, with D perhaps matching TRBD1 (6 bases). The germline gives CDR1 SEHNR, CDR2 FQNEAQ (reference sequence). This CDR3 comprises 12 residues. V was cut by 4 bases and J by 11 bases, with 14 bases left in between. The CDR3 sequence: CASSSGGAGAFF. In DNA form, the CDR3 reads TGTGCCAGCAGCTCGGGGGGGGCAGGTGCTTTCTTT.

This clonotype came up a few times. This chain uses TRBV7-6 with TRBJ2-7; 7 bases are shared with TRBD1. The CDR3 has 14 residues. J was trimmed by 2 bases and V by 4 bases; bases with no gene match: 5. Germline CDR1 reads SGHVS; CDR2 reads FNYEAQ. CDR3 sequence (DNA): TGTGCCAGCAGCTGGGGACAGACCGCCTACGAGCAGTACTTC. It encodes CASSWGQTAYEQYF.

This clonotype was observed a handful of times. In nucleotides, the CDR3 is TGTGCCAGCAGCCTAACAGGACCCTCCTGGGAGCAGTACTTC. Amino acid sequence: CASSLTGPSWEQYF. The chain has TRBV7-9 and TRBJ2-7; TRBD1 might be the D (5 bases). The CDR3 extends over 14 amino acids. V shed 5 bases and J shed 7 bases, with 18 bases lying between them. Per the germline V gene, CDR1 is SEHNR and CDR2 is FQNEAQ (reference sequence).

The chain is built from TRBV7-3 and TRBJ2-5; tentative D call: TRBD1 (6 bases). From germline, CDR1 is SGHTA and CDR2 FQGTGA. Trimming removed 2 bases from V and 5 bases from J, with 12 bases in between. There are 14 residues in the CDR3. CDR3 DNA: TGTGCCAGCAGCTTACAGGGGAATCGGGAGACCCAGTACTTC. This translates into CASSLQGNRETQYF.

In this sample, this clonotype turned up a few times. The chain uses TRBV5-6 and TRBJ2-7; 14 bases are a match to TRBD2. V dropped 4 bases and J dropped 2; count of bases not matched to a gene: 2. Per the germline V gene, CDR1 is SGHDT and CDR2 is YYEEEE. This CDR3 spans 15 amino acids. This CDR3 is CASSKGLAGAYEQYF. In DNA form, the CDR3 reads TGTGCCAGCAGCAAGGGACTAGCGGGGGCCTACGAGCAGTACTTC.

The V call is TRBV3-1, the J call TRBJ2-3, with no clear D. Deletions cut 2 bases from V and 0 bases from J, with 6 bases between. The CDR3 sequence is 14 residues long. In germline, CDR1 is LGHDT, CDR2 YNNKEL (reference sequence). The CDR3 DNA follows: TGTGCCAGCAGCCAATCTTACAGCACAGATACGCAGTATTTT. It yields the protein CASSQSYSTDTQYF.

The gene calls are TRBV19 and TRBJ1-5; D is unresolved. CDR1 and CDR2 (germline): LNHDA, SQIVND (reference sequence). Trimming stripped 0 bases from V and 0 bases from J, with 6 bases between. The CDR3 sequence is 15 residues long. CDR3 loop: CASSIDWGSNQPQHF. In nucleotides, the CDR3 is TGTGCCAGTAGTATAGATTGGGGTAGCAATCAGCCCCAGCATTTT. The complete variable domain, with remaining parts taken from reference TRBV19 and TRBJ1-5, reads DGGITQSPKYLFRKEGQNVTLSCEQNLNHDAMYWYRQDPGQGLRLIYYSQIVNDFQKGDIAEGYSVSREKKESFPLTVTSAQKNPTAFYLCASSIDWGSNQPQHFGDGTRLSIL.

The J gene is TRBJ1-2, the V gene TRBV7-2; tentatively, D is TRBD1 (5 bases). The germline V and J ends were trimmed by 3 bases and 8 bases, with 10 bases remaining between them. This CDR3 has 12 residues. Per germline, CDR1 SGHTA and CDR2 FQGNSA. DNA of the CDR3: TGTGCCAGCAGCTTTGACTGGGGGGGCTACACCTTC. Its translation: CASSFDWGGYTF.

This clonotype has more than one count but fewer than ten. The J gene is TRBJ2-1, the V gene TRBV28; possible D gene TRBD1, 5 bases. V lost 7 bases and J lost 0, with 13 bases in between. Germline V CDR1 and CDR2: MDHEN, SYDVKM. This CDR3 is 15 amino acids long. DNA for the CDR3: TGTGCCAGCACCTGGGGCAGCAGCTCCTACAATGAGCAGTTCTTC. Translation: CASTWGSSSYNEQFF.

Many counts were recorded for this clonotype. The V and J genes are TRBV5-1 and TRBJ2-3, with 8 bases aligning to TRBD2. V dropped 7 bases and J dropped 4; count of bases not matched to a gene: 5. This CDR3 region has 13 residues. Germline V CDR1 and CDR2: SGHRS, YFSETQ. In DNA, the CDR3 is TGCGCCAGCGCCAGCGGGGGCTCAGATACGCAGTATTTT. The encoded protein is CASASGGSDTQYF.

The chain links TRBV5-1 to TRBJ2-2; 9 nucleotides line up with TRBD1. The CDR3 loop spans 16 amino acids. Germline CDR1 is SGHRS and CDR2 is YFSETQ. Trimming at V came to 4 bases and at J to 3 bases, leaving 7 bases not matched to a gene. DNA for the CDR3: TGCGCCAGCAGCATGGCGTGGGACAGGGACACCGGGGAGCTGTTTTTT. Protein: CASSMAWDRDTGELFF.

The chain has TRBV9 and TRBJ2-5; D assignment may be TRBD1 or TRBD2 (6 bases each). V was clipped by 4 bases and J by 4 bases, with 17 bases between them. This CDR3 comprises 15 residues. Germline CDR1 SGDLS, CDR2 YYNGEE. The CDR3 spells CASSLQGGILETQYF. CDR3 sequence (DNA): TGTGCCAGCAGCCTCCAAGGGGGGATCTTAGAGACCCAGTACTTC.

This clonotype has a handful of counts. The chain links TRBV18 to TRBJ1-2; D might be TRBD1 (5 bases). The CDR3 spans 14 residues. Germline lookup yields CDR1 KGHSH and CDR2 LQKENI. The V end lost 2 bases, the J end lost 8 bases, and 15 bases lay between the germline ends. In DNA, the CDR3 is TGTGCCAGCTCACCAAGTCAGGGAGGGTTCGGCTACACCTTC. Its protein is CASSPSQGGFGYTF.

V and J are TRBV7-9 and TRBJ1-3; TRBD1 is a possible D gene (6 bases). Germline CDR1 and CDR2: SEHNR and FQNEAQ (reference sequence). The V and J ends lost 2 bases and 0 bases respectively, with 8 bases between them. This CDR3 comprises 15 residues. CDR3 protein: CASSLQGSSGNTIYF. The CDR3 DNA reads TGTGCCAGCAGCTTACAGGGGAGCTCTGGAAACACCATATATTTT.